These 11 T cell receptor beta chains were all obtained from the same sample, sequenced in a study of Ad26.COV2.S vaccination and SARS-CoV-2 variants. Indicated treatment: roughly 18 received Ad26.COV2.S at low or high dose, single or two shots; 5 received placebo; per-sample allocation not given. Day 63 following the first vaccine or placebo injection was when the samples were taken. Assay: immunoSEQ multiplex PCR; the TCRdb copy retains only in-frame clones and omits some. Here the sample spans about 680,000 clones, about 89% being singletons. The sequenced sample was peripheral blood, obtained in a trial of Ad26.COV2.S vaccine versus placebo. These receptors were taken from a person aged 18 to 65 who received the Ad26.COV2.S COVID-19 vaccine or a placebo.

The chain combines TRBV5-1 with TRBJ2-1; D might be TRBD2 (5 bases). Germline CDR1 and CDR2: SGHRS and YFSETQ. This CDR3 has 15 amino acids. Trimming left V 0 bases short and J 1 base short, with 8 bases between. As DNA, the CDR3 is TGCGCCAGCAGCTTGGCGGGATATTCCTACAATGAGCAGTTCTTC. Protein sequence: CASSLAGYSYNEQFF.

This clone was seen only once. Different DNA sequences within this sample yield the same CDR3. The chain combines TRBV18 with TRBJ1-1; D gene uncertain. Looked up from germline, CDR1 is KGHSH and CDR2 is LQKENI. This CDR3 comprises 13 residues. V was clipped by 3 bases and J by 2 bases, with 7 bases between them. The CDR3 spells CASSPPGNTEAFF. The CDR3 DNA reads as TGTGCCAGCTCACCCCCCGGTAACACTGAAGCTTTCTTT.

The rearrangement joins TRBV7-6 to TRBJ2-7; D call uncertain. The ends were cut back, 5 bases at V and 1 base at J, with 18 bases in the middle. Per germline, CDR1 SGHVS and CDR2 FNYEAQ. This CDR3 spans 16 amino acids. The chain's CDR3 is CASSISGTVSSYEQYF. The CDR3 nucleotides are TGTGCCAGCAGCATATCCGGAACAGTCAGTTCCTACGAGCAGTACTTC.

The chain has TRBV10-3 and TRBJ2-1; 9 bases align to TRBD1. The J segment lost 8 bases and the V segment lost 5 bases, leaving 13 bases of the junction unmatched. Germline V gene lookup returns CDR1 ENHRY and CDR2 SYGVKD. The CDR3 loop spans 16 amino acids. The CDR3 sequence: CAISPGPGQGMYEQFF. The CDR3 coding sequence is TGTGCCATCAGTCCTGGACCGGGACAGGGAATGTATGAGCAGTTCTTC.

The rearrangement uses TRBV4-3 and TRBJ1-1, with a weak D call TRBD1 (5 bases). CDR3 length: 17 residues. V shed 0 bases and J shed 0 bases, with 14 bases lying between them. In germline, CDR1 is LGHNA, CDR2 YSLEER. The CDR3 sequence is CASSQDGASPVNTEAFF. The CDR3 coding sequence is TGCGCCAGCAGCCAAGATGGGGCAAGCCCCGTGAACACTGAAGCTTTCTTT.

The rearrangement links TRBV7-2 to TRBJ2-3, with 7 bases fitting TRBD2. Germline V gene data show CDR1 as SGHTA and CDR2 as FQGNSA. CDR3 length: 15 residues. Trimming at V came to 1 base and at J to 5 bases, leaving 6 bases not matched to a gene. The CDR3 region is CASSLGSSGRDTQYF. Written as DNA, the CDR3 is TGTGCCAGCAGCTTAGGGTCTAGCGGTCGAGATACGCAGTATTTT.

Comments on this clone: Additional DNA sequences in this sample encode the identical CDR3. This sequence joins TRBV18 and TRBJ1-1; D remains unclear. V gave up 2 bases and J gave up 2 bases, with 6 bases separating them. The CDR3 sequence is 13 residues long. The germline gives CDR1 KGHSH, CDR2 LQKENI. The CDR3 coding sequence is TGTGCCAGCTCACCAAACCTTAACACTGAAGCTTTCTTT. Translated: CASSPNLNTEAFF.

This chain joins TRBV30 and TRBJ1-3, with D possibly matching TRBD1 (6 bases). With 2 bases removed from V and 4 bases from J, the gap between germline ends came to 15 bases. The CDR3 has 15 residues. Germline V gene data show CDR1 as GTSNPN and CDR2 as SVGIG (reference sequence). Here the CDR3 DNA reads TGTGCCTGGAGTCTGCACCAGGGGAGGGGAAACACCATATATTTT. Amino acids: CAWSLHQGRGNTIYF.

The CDR3 nucleotides are TGTGCCAGCAGTGAAGCACCAACAACTAATGAAAAACTGTTTTTT. This gives the protein CASSEAPTTNEKLFF. The genes are TRBV6-1 and TRBJ1-4; D not resolved. Germline V gives CDR1 MNHNS, CDR2 SASEGT. This CDR3 has 15 amino acids. V was pared by 0 bases and J by 0 bases, with 5 bases between.

The gene calls are TRBV18 and TRBJ2-7; the D call may be TRBD1 or TRBD2 (6 bases each). The CDR3 consists of 14 residues. V lost 2 bases and J 3 bases, leaving 11 bases between the germline ends. Germline V lookup: CDR1 KGHSH, CDR2 LQKENI. The CDR3 DNA reads TGTGCCAGCTCACCAGGGGGGACACTCTACGAGCAGTACTTC. Its translation: CASSPGGTLYEQYF.

This clone appeared a few times. V usage is TRBV7-6 and J usage is TRBJ1-5, with D tentatively TRBD1 (6 bases). The CDR3 sequence is 12 residues long. V lost 5 bases to trimming and J lost 7 bases, with 9 bases between them. Germline CDR1 and CDR2: SGHVS and FNYEAQ. DNA for the CDR3: TGTGCCAGCAGCACCAGGGGACAGCCCCAGCATTTT. Translation: CASSTRGQPQHF.